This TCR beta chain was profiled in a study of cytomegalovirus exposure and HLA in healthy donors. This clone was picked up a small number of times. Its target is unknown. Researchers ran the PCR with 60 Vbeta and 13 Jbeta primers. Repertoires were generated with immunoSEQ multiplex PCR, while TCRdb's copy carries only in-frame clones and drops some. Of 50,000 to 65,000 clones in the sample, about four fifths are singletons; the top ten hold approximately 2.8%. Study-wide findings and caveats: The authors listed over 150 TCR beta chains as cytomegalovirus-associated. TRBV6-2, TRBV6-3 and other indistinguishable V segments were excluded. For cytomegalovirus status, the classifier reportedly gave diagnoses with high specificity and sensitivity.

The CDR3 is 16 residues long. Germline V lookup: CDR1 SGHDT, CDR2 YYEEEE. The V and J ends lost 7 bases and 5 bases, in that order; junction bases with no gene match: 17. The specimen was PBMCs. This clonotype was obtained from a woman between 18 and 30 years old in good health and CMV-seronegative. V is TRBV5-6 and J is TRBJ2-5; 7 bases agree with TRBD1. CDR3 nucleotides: TGTGCCAGCGGCTACTCGACAGGGTCGGAGCTGGAGACCCAGTACTTC. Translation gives CASGYSTGSELETQYF.